What follows are 9 T cell receptor beta chains derived from one specimen sequenced in a study of radiotherapy plus CTLA-4 blockade in lung cancer. Sequencing used immunoSEQ multiplex PCR; TCRdb keeps in-frame clones, though not all of them. In the table there are about 35,000 clones, 85% to 90% of which are singletons. Sequenced here: peripheral blood, sampled from a patient treated with radiotherapy plus ipilimumab. The receptors were sampled from a human donor with non-small cell lung cancer who had stable disease on radiotherapy plus ipilimumab.

V and J are TRBV10-3 and TRBJ2-3; D is undetermined. CDR3 size: 16 residues. Germline assignment: CDR1 ENHRY and CDR2 SYGVKD. Between the trimmed V and J ends, which lost 5 bases and 0 bases, there was a span of 15 bases. The CDR3: CAISPFSRSSTDTQYF. As DNA, the CDR3 is TGTGCCATCAGTCCCTTTAGTCGCTCTAGCACAGATACGCAGTATTTT.

The chain recombines TRBV4-2 with TRBJ2-2; D is possibly TRBD1 (6 bases). CDR3 length: 16 residues. V lost 0 bases, J lost 5 bases, and 13 bases lay in between. Per the germline V gene, CDR1 is LGHNA and CDR2 is YNFKEQ. CDR3 nucleotides: TGTGCCAGCAGCCAAGATTGGACAGAACTAACCGGGGAGCTGTTTTTT. Translating it yields CASSQDWTELTGELFF.

The J gene is TRBJ1-1, the V gene TRBV27; weak D call: TRBD1 (5 bases). CDR1 and CDR2 from the germline V gene are MNHEY and SMNVEV (reference sequence). Trimming took 3 bases from V and 1 from J, leaving 9 bases between them. This CDR3 is built from 14 residues. CDR3 amino acids: CASSFITGNTEAFF. CDR3 bases: TGTGCCAGCAGTTTTATAACAGGGAACACTGAAGCTTTCTTT.

This clone was seen more than once but under ten times. The chain uses TRBV11-1 and TRBJ1-4, with 7 nucleotides matching TRBD1. This CDR3 comprises 15 residues. The V and J ends lost 1 base and 4 bases, in that order; junction bases with no gene match: 3. Germline V gene data show CDR1 as SGHAT and CDR2 as FQDESV (reference sequence). The CDR3 sequence: CASSLEAGGNEKLFF. The CDR3 region has the DNA TGTGCCAGCAGCTTAGAGGCAGGGGGTAATGAAAAACTGTTTTTT.

The rearrangement uses TRBV6-7 and TRBJ2-6; 8 bases match TRBD1. TRBV6-7 is recorded as an ORF, its role being uncertain. V lost 0 bases and J lost 3; bases outside the gene matches: 10. The CDR3 extends over 19 amino acids. The CDR3 bases are TGTGCCAGCAGTTACTCCTCGACGGACAGGGACGGTGGGGCCAACGTCCTGACTTTC. The encoded protein is CASSYSSTDRDGGANVLTF.

For the CDR3, the DNA is TGTGCCAGCAGTGAACTACTCCCCCGGGAGACCCAGTACTTC. Its translation: CASSELLPRETQYF. This chain connects TRBV2 to TRBJ2-5; D unresolved. The V gene lost 2 bases and the J gene lost 5 bases, with 12 bases spanning the gap. CDR3 length: 14 residues. CDR1 and CDR2 from the germline V gene are SNHLY and FYNNEI. The complete variable domain, with remaining parts taken from reference TRBV2 and TRBJ2-5, reads EPEVTQTPSHQVTQMGQEVILRCVPISNHLYFYWYRQILGQKVEFLVSFYNNEISEKSEIFDDQFSVERPDGSNFTLKIRSTKLEDSAMYFCASSELLPRETQYFGPGTRLLVL.

This clone has a single count. The rearrangement joins TRBV18 to TRBJ2-5; 8 nucleotides line up with TRBD1. Trimming took 5 bases from V and 4 from J; bases not matched to a gene: 9. The length of the CDR3 is 15 residues. CDR1 and CDR2 from the germline V gene are KGHSH and LQKENI. This CDR3 reads CASSTQGARAETQYF. DNA of the CDR3: TGTGCCAGCTCAACCCAGGGGGCGAGGGCAGAGACCCAGTACTTC.

The CDR3 spells CASSLKSEHNEQFF. The DNA for the CDR3 is TGCGCCAGCAGCTTGAAATCGGAGCACAATGAGCAGTTCTTC. The chain recombines TRBV5-1 with TRBJ2-1, with D unresolved. V lost 1 base and J 5 bases, leaving 10 bases between the germline ends. Germline V gene data show CDR1 as SGHRS and CDR2 as YFSETQ. This CDR3 is 14 amino acids long.

The J gene is TRBJ1-2, the V gene TRBV7-2; possibly TRBD1 for D (6 bases). V was clipped by 2 bases and J by 6 bases, with 10 bases between them. The CDR3 covers 13 residues. Germline CDR1 and CDR2: SGHTA and FQGNSA. The CDR3 region has the DNA TGTGCCAGCAGCTTACAGGGGAGCGATGGCTACACCTTC. Amino acid sequence: CASSLQGSDGYTF. Full variable domain (remainder filled in from reference TRBV7-2 and TRBJ1-2): GAGVSQSPSNKVTEKGKDVELRCDPISGHTALYWYRQSLGQGLEFLIYFQGNSAPDKSGLPSDRFSAERTGGSVSTLTIQRTQQEDSAVYLCASSLQGSDGYTFGSGTRLTVV.